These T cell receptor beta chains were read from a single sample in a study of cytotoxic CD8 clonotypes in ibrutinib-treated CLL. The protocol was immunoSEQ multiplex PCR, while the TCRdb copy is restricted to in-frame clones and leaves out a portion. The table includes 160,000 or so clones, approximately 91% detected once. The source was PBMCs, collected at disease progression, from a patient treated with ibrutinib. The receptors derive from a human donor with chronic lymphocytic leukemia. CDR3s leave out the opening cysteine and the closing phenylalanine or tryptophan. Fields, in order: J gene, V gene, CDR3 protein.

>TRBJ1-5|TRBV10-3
AISPGPGHGRQPQH
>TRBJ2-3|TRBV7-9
ASSLGTDTQY
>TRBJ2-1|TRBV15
ATSRDRLAGDNEQF
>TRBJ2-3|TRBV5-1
ASSYSFSDTQY
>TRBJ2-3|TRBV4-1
ASSQGTTDTQY
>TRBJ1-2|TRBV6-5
ASSYFGYGYT
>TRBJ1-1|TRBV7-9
ASSRTGTTEAF
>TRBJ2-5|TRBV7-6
ASKNRLAGKQETQY
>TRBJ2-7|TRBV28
ASSGVNYYEQY
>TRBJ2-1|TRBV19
ASSIFVSASSYNEQF
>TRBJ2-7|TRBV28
ASSLSAYEQY
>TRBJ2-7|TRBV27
ASSFPGRGYEQY
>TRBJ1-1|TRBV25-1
ASSEYGTGNTEAF